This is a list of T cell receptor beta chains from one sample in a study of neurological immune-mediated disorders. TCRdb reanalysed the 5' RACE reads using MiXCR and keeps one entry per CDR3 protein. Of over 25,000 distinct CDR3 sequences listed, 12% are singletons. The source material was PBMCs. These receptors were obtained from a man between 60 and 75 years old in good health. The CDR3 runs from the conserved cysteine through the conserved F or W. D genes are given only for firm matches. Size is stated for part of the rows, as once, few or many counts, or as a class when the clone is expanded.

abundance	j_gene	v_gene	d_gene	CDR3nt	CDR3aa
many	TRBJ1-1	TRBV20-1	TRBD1	TGCAGTTGGACAGGGGGCTGGCCTGAAGCTTTCTTT	CSWTGGWPEAFF
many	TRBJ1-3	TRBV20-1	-	TGCAGTGCTCCACGAGGGGGTGGGCTAACTGGAAACACCATATATTTT	CSAPRGGGLTGNTIYF
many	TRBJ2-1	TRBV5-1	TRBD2	TGCGCCAGCAGCTCCTCGGGCGGGGGGGCGGACAATGAGCAGTTCTTC	CASSSSGGGADNEQFF
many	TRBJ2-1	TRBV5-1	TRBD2	TGCGCCAGCAGCCTGGAAGGGAGGGCGGGGATTGATGAGCAGTTCTTC	CASSLEGRAGIDEQFF
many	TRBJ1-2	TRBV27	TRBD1	TGTGCCAGCAGTTTGAGGGGGCGGGATGGCTACACCTTC	CASSLRGRDGYTF
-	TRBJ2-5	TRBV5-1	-	TGCGCCAGCAGCTTGTTTCCAACAGAGACGAGGGAGACCCAGTACTTC	CASSLFPTETRETQYF
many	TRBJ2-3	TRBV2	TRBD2	TGTGCCAGCAGTGGGACTAGCGGGGAAGATACGCAGTATTTT	CASSGTSGEDTQYF
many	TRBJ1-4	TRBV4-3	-	TGCGCCAGCAGCCAAGATCGGGGGATATCAACTAATGAAAAACTGTTTTTT	CASSQDRGISTNEKLFF
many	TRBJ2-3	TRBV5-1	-	TGCGCCAGCAGCTCCGGGGACGGGATCGGCACAGATACGCAGTATTTT	CASSSGDGIGTDTQYF
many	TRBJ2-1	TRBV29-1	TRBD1	TGCAGCGCTATCGGGACAGCGTTAATTAGCTCCTACAATGAGCAGTTCTTC	CSAIGTALISSYNEQFF
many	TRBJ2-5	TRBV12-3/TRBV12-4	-	TGTGCCAGCAGTTTAGCCCCCATGGGGGGGGCGGGAGAGACCCAGTACTTC	CASSLAPMGGAGETQYF
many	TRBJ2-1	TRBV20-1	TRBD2	TGCAGTGCTAGAGGGGAGGGAACCACCTACAATGAGCAGTTCTTC	CSARGEGTTYNEQFF
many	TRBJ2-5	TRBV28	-	TGTGCCAGCAGCCCGATCGGATGGGGTCAAGAGACCCAGTACTTC	CASSPIGWGQETQYF
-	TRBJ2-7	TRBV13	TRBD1	TGTGCCAACAGCTTAGACAGGGGGCCCCCCTACGAGCAGTACTTC	CANSLDRGPPYEQYF
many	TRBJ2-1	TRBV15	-	TGTGCCACCAGCAGAGTCCGGGACGGGGCAAGGAATGAGCAGTTCTTC	CATSRVRDGARNEQFF
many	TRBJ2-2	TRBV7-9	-	TGTGCCAGCAGCTTAAGCGGTTTGGGCGGGGAGCTGTTTTTT	CASSLSGLGGELFF
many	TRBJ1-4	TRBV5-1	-	TGCGCCAGCAGCTTGGACGTGGTCGAAGAAAAACTGTTTTTT	CASSLDVVEEKLFF
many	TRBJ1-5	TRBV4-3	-	TGCGCCAGCAGCCAATTGATTAATAGCAATCAGCCCCAGCATTTT	CASSQLINSNQPQHF
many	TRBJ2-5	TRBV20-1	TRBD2	TGCAGTGCTGTGGCGGGGGTGGTGTTGGAGACCCAGTACTTC	CSAVAGVVLETQYF
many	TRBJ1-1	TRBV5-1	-	TGCGCCAGCAGCTTGGCGTTCCCAGGCATGAACACTGAAGCTTTCTTT	CASSLAFPGMNTEAFF
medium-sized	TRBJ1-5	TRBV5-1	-	TGCGCCAGCAGCTTGGGGGAGGGCCGCAGCAATCAGCCCCAGCATTTT	CASSLGEGRSNQPQHF
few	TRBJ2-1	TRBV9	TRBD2	TGTGCCAGCAGCTTATTGCCGGGACTAGCAGCCTACAATGAGCAGTTCTTC	CASSLLPGLAAYNEQFF
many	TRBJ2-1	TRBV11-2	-	TGTGCCAGCAGCTCTATCGGGGCGGTGCAGTTCTTC	CASSSIGAVQFF
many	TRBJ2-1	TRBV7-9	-	TGTGCCAGCAGCCCGGGCGGGGGCCCGACGGTTATAGGATACAATGAGCAGTTCTTC	CASSPGGGPTVIGYNEQFF
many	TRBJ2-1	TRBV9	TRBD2	TGTGCCAGCAGCGAAACTAGCGGCACCTACAATGAGCAGTTCTTC	CASSETSGTYNEQFF
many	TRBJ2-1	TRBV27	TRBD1	TGTGCCAGCAGGGCACCAGGGACAGGAAAAAATGAGCAGTTCTTC	CASRAPGTGKNEQFF
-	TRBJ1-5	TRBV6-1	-	TGTGCCAGCAGTGCCAGGGTCGGACAGCCCCAGCATTTT	CASSARVGQPQHF
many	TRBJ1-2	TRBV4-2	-	TGTGCCAGCAGCCAAGCCTTACAGGCCGCTAACTATGGCTACACCTTC	CASSQALQAANYGYTF
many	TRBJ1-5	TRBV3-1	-	TGTGCCAGCAGCCACAAGGGACGCAATCAGCCCCAGCATTTT	CASSHKGRNQPQHF
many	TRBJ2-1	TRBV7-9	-	TGTGCCAGCAGCTTATATGGGACGCCTGTAGATGAGCAGTTCTTC	CASSLYGTPVDEQFF
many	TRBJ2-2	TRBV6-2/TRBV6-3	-	TGTGCCAGCAGTTTCTCCCTATTTCGCGCGAGCACCGGGGAGCTGTTTTTT	CASSFSLFRASTGELFF
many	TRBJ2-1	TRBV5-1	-	TGCGCCAGCAGCCCAAACTTTAGGGCGAATGAGCAGTTCTTC	CASSPNFRANEQFF
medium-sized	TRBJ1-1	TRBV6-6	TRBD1	TGTGCCAGCAGCCGAGGCGACAGGGAGATTTCTGAAGCTTTCTTT	CASSRGDREISEAFF
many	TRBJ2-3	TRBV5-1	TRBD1	TGCGCCAGCAGCTTGGGGGACAGGCCCCCAGATACGCAGTATTTT	CASSLGDRPPDTQYF
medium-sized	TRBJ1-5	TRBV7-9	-	TGTGCCAGCAGCTCCATCTCAGCGGGGGACCAGCCCCAGCATTTT	CASSSISAGDQPQHF
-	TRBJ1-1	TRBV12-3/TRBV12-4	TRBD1	TGTGCCAGCAGCATAGGGACAGGGCATACTGAAGCTTTCTTT	CASSIGTGHTEAFF
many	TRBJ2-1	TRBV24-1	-	TGTGCCATCACCGCTTCCCGGACAGTTTACAATGAGCAGTTCTTC	CAITASRTVYNEQFF
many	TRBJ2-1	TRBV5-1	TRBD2	TGCGCCAGCAGCTCGGGACTAGCGGGAGGAGAGCAGTTCTTC	CASSSGLAGGEQFF
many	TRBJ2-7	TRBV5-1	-	TGCGCCAGCAGCAGCAGGGTATACGAGCAGTACTTC	CASSSRVYEQYF
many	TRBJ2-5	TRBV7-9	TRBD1	TGTGCCAGCAGCGTGTTGGGCAGGGGGTTGAGAGAGACCCAGTACTTC	CASSVLGRGLRETQYF
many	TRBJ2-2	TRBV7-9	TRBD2	TGTGCCAGCAGCTTAGGTACTCTAGCGGACGTTAACACCGGGGAGCTGTTTTTT	CASSLGTLADVNTGELFF
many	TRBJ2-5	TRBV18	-	TGTGCCAGCTCACCATTGGACAGTTACGAGACCCAGTACTTC	CASSPLDSYETQYF
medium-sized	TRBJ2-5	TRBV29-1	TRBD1	TGCAGCGTGTTACAGGGGGCTCGGGAGACCCAGTACTTC	CSVLQGARETQYF
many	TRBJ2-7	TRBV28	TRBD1	TGTGCCAGCAACCGGGACAGAGACTACGAGCAGTACTTC	CASNRDRDYEQYF
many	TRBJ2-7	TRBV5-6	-	TGTGCCAGCAGCTTGTGGTCCATCCGGGAGCAGTACTTC	CASSLWSIREQYF
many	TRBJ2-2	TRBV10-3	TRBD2	TGTGCCATCAGCGACCCCGGGAGGGCCGACACCGGGGAGCTGTTTTTT	CAISDPGRADTGELFF
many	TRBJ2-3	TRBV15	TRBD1	TGTGCCACCCTCAGGCGTATCGGGACAGGGGAAGATACGCAGTATTTT	CATLRRIGTGEDTQYF
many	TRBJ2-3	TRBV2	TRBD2	TGTGCCAGCAGTCCTCTAGCGGGAGGCACAGATACGCAGTATTTT	CASSPLAGGTDTQYF
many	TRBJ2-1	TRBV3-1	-	TGTGCCAGCAGCCAACGGCGGTCGAGTTGGAATGAGCAGTTCTTC	CASSQRRSSWNEQFF
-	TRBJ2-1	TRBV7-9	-	TGTGCCAGCAGCTTAGCCAGAGAAGACAATGAGCAGTTCTTC	CASSLAREDNEQFF
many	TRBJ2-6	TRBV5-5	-	TGTGCCAGCAGCTTAATGGGCTCTGGGGCCAACGTCCTGACTTTC	CASSLMGSGANVLTF
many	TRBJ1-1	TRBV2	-	TGTGCCAGCAACATCCAGGGCGGCAATCCTGAAGCTTTCTTT	CASNIQGGNPEAFF
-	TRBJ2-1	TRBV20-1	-	TGCAGTGCTAGAGACGCATCCTGGTCCTACAATTATCAGTTCTTC	CSARDASWSYNYQFF